This TCR beta chain is from a study of blood T cell repertoires in COVID-19. The germline CDR1 and CDR2 sequences are SGHDT and YYEEEE. The CDR3 is 16 amino acids. The junction had 12 bases not matched to a gene; V was cut back by 4 bases and J by 5 bases. Using immunoSEQ multiplex PCR, the repertoire was profiled, and TCRdb retains in-frame clones only, with some absent. The repertoire includes around 140,000 clones, 85% to 90% of them detected once, and 1.5% sits in the top ten. Sequencing was done on a sample of peripheral blood. This sequence joins TRBV5-6 and TRBJ1-5; 7 bases align to TRBD1. The clonotype comes from an older woman with acute or convalescent COVID-19. CDR3 nucleotide sequence: TGTGCCAGCAGCCCCAGGACAGGACGAGAGGATCAGCCCCAGCATTTT. Protein sequence: CASSPRTGREDQPQHF.